A selection of T cell receptor beta chains follows, all from one sample in a study of memory CD4+ T cells and cytomegalovirus serostatus. TCRdb keeps only in-frame clones here, not all; method: immunoSEQ multiplex PCR. The sample has tens of thousands of clones, over 65% seen once. The sequenced sample consisted of memory CD4+ T cells from blood. These receptors were obtained from an adult in good health and CMV-seronegative. Both conserved end residues are part of each CDR3. D genes are given only for firm matches. A row's size may be missing; if present it is once, few, many or a size class.

clone_size j_call v_call d_call cdr3_aa cdr3_nt
- TRBJ2-2 TRBV28 TRBD2 CASSPAGGEITGELFF TGTGCCAGCAGTCCGGCCGGGGGGGAAATAACCGGGGAGCTGTTTTTT
few TRBJ2-5 TRBV7-3 - CASSSPGMETQYF TGTGCCAGCAGCTCCCCGGGGATGGAGACCCAGTACTTC
- TRBJ2-5 TRBV5-4 - CASGRGDQETQYF TGTGCCAGCGGGCGCGGGGATCAAGAGACCCAGTACTTC
- TRBJ1-6 TRBV11-2 - CASSLVVGNSPLHF TGTGCCAGCAGCTTAGTAGTTGGTAATTCACCCCTCCACTTT
- TRBJ1-2 TRBV5-1 - CASSLHPEGGYTF TGCGCCAGCAGCTTGCACCCCGAGGGCGGCTACACCTTC
- TRBJ2-5 TRBV7-8 - CASSTYRGAGETQYF TGTGCCAGCAGCACTTATCGGGGGGCGGGAGAGACCCAGTACTTC
- TRBJ1-5 TRBV9 - CASSVGLGDQPQHF TGTGCCAGCAGCGTAGGATTGGGAGATCAGCCCCAGCATTTT
- TRBJ2-5 TRBV5-8 - CASSFSPQETQYF TGTGCCAGCAGCTTTTCCCCACAAGAGACCCAGTACTTC
- TRBJ2-7 TRBV28 TRBD2 CASSLWGGYDEQYF TGTGCCAGCAGTTTATGGGGGGGGTATGACGAGCAGTACTTC
- TRBJ1-2 TRBV28 - CASSWRSGYTF TGTGCCAGCAGCTGGAGGAGTGGCTACACCTTC
few TRBJ1-5 TRBV9 - CASSEQGNRPQHF TGTGCCAGCAGCGAACAGGGTAACCGGCCCCAGCATTTT
few TRBJ2-5 TRBV19 TRBD2 CASSIEASGPLGTQYF TGTGCCAGTAGTATAGAGGCTAGCGGACCTTTGGGGACCCAGTACTTC
- TRBJ2-2 TRBV5-1 - CASSSSSNTGELFF TGCGCCAGCAGCTCCTCATCGAACACCGGGGAGCTGTTTTTT
- TRBJ1-2 TRBV7-8 - CASSRPDASYGYTF TGTGCCAGCAGCCGGCCGGACGCCAGCTATGGCTACACCTTC
once TRBJ2-7 TRBV28 - CASSLLYEQYF TGTGCCAGCAGTTTATTGTACGAGCAGTACTTC
- TRBJ1-1 TRBV29-1 - CSARAGMNTEAFF TGCAGCGCGCGAGCAGGAATGAACACTGAAGCTTTCTTT
once TRBJ2-1 TRBV5-1 TRBD2 CASSPTSGGYEQFF TGCGCCAGCAGCCCGACTAGCGGGGGGTATGAGCAGTTCTTC
- TRBJ2-5 TRBV19 TRBD1 CASSRDRGRETQYF TGTGCCAGTAGTAGAGACAGGGGGCGTGAGACCCAGTACTTC
medium-sized TRBJ1-6 TRBV6-5 - CASSDRWRDSPLHF TGTGCCAGCAGCGACAGGTGGAGGGACTCACCCCTCCACTTT
- TRBJ2-5 TRBV27 TRBD2 CASSRQGGGETQYF TGTGCCAGCAGCCGCCAGGGCGGGGGAGAGACCCAGTACTTC
- TRBJ2-7 TRBV7-3 - CASGPSAGEQYF TGTGCCAGCGGCCCGTCGGCCGGCGAGCAGTACTTC
- TRBJ1-4 TRBV4-2 - CASSQDFWQTNEKLFF TGTGCCAGCAGCCAAGATTTTTGGCAGACGAATGAAAAACTGTTTTTT
few TRBJ1-4 TRBV30 - CAWSVHRQREKLFF TGTGCCTGGAGTGTACATCGACAGAGGGAAAAACTGTTTTTT
- TRBJ1-2 TRBV27 - CASSSWGDGLAGYTF TGTGCCAGCAGTTCCTGGGGGGACGGGCTGGCGGGCTACACCTTC
- TRBJ2-5 TRBV7-2 TRBD2 CASNLAGAQETQYF TGTGCCAGCAATCTAGCGGGGGCACAAGAGACCCAGTACTTC
- TRBJ2-2 TRBV9 - CASSPRRAANTGELFF TGTGCCAGCAGCCCCCGTCGCGCCGCGAACACCGGGGAGCTGTTTTTT
once TRBJ1-5 TRBV6-7 - CASSRPVPQAQHF TGTGCCAGCAGTCGCCCAGTGCCTCAGGCACAGCATTTT
- TRBJ1-5 TRBV7-9 TRBD1 CASSLEGAPNQPQHF TGTGCCAGCAGCTTAGAGGGGGCCCCCAATCAGCCCCAGCATTTT
- TRBJ1-6 TRBV19 - CASSPERGRNSPLHF TGTGCCAGTAGTCCCGAGAGAGGTCGGAATTCACCCCTCCACTTT